This TCR beta chain was retrieved from a study of T cell repertoires in cytomegalovirus infection. Turning to the study itself: Recently identified HLA-C-restricted CMV epitopes were among the peptides used. Evidence of both CMV infection and a matching HLA type came from public TCR beta signatures. General study points: Identification of carriers of CMV plus the relevant HLA was achieved through cumulative public TCR beta family frequency. In two of eight donors, the top clonotype was HLA-C-restricted CMV-specific.

J lost 0 bases, V lost 5 bases, and 6 bases had no gene match. This CDR3 comprises 16 residues. Germline values: CDR1 DFQATT, CDR2 SNEGSKA (reference sequence). To note about this clonotype: Its specificity is unknown.

TCRdb redid the calling of the reads with MiXCR, one entry per CDR3 protein. The table includes about 700,000 distinct CDR3 sequences, around 32% detected once. Specimen: cultured PBMCs, collected from culture after CMV antigen stimulation. The rearrangement joins TRBV20-1 to TRBJ2-3, with TRBD2 matching 12 bases. The origin of this receptor is a human donor in good health (CMV status not recorded). Some clones in this sample may be carry-over from other donors' samples. CDR3 sequence reads: CSAPNGLAGSTDTQYF. For the CDR3, the DNA is TGCAGTGCTCCAAATGGACTAGCGGGGAGCACAGATACGCAGTATTTT.